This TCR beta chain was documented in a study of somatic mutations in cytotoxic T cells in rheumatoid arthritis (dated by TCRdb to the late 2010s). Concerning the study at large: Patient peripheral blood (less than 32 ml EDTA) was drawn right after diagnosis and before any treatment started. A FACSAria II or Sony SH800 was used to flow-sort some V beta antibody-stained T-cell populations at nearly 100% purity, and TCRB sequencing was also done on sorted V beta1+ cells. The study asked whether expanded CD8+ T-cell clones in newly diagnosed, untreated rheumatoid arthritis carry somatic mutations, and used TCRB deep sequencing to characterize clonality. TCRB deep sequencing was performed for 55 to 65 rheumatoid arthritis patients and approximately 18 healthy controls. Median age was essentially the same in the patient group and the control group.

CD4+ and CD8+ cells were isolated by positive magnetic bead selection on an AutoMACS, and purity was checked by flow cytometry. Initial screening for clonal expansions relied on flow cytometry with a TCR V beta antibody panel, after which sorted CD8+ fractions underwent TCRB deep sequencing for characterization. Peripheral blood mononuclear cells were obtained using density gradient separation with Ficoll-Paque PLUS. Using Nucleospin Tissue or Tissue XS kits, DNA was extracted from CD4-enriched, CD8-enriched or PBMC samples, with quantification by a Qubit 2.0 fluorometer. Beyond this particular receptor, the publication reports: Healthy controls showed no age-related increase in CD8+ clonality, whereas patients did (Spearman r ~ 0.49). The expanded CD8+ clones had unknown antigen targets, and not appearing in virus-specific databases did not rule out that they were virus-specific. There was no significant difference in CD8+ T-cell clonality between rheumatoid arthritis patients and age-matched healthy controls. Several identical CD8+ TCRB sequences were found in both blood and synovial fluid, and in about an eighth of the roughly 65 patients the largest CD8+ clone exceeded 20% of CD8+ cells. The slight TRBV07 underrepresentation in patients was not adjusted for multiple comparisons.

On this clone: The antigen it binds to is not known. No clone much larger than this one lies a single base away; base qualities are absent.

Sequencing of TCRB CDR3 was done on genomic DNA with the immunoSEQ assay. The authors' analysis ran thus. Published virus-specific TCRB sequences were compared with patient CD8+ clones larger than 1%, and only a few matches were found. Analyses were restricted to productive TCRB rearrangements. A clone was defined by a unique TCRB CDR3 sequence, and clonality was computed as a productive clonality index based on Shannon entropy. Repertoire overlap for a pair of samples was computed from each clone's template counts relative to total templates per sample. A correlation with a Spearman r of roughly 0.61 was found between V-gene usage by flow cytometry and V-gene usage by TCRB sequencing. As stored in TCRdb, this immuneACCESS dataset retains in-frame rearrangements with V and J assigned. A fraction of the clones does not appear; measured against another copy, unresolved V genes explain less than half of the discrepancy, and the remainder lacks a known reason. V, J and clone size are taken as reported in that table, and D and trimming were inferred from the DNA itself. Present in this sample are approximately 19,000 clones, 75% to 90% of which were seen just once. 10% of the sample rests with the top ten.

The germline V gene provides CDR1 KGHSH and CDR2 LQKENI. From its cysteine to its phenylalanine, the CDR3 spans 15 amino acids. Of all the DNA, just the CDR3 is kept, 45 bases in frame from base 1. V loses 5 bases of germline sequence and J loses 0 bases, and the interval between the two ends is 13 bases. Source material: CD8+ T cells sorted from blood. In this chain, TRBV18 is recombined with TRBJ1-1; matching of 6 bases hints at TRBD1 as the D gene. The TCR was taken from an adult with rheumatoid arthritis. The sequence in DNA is TGTGCCAGCTCAAACGCGCCAGGGGTGAACACTGAAGCTTTCTTT. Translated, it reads CASSNAPGVNTEAFF.